A single T cell receptor beta chain is shown here with its context. The antigen is unknown. TCRdb's copy holds only in-frame clones and misses some; the assay was immunoSEQ multiplex PCR. The sample lists under 20,000 clones, approximately 77% occurring once. The sample is drawn from a study of OX40 agonist ivuxolimab in advanced cancers. Study outcomes and limitations: Among expanded peripheral T cells, antigen specificity went undetermined.

The investigators sampled blood at baseline, at cycle 4 day 1, and at cycle 7 day 1. Germline V gene lookup returns CDR1 SGHDT and CDR2 YYEEEE. Trimming shortened V by 0 bases and J by 3 bases, and 10 bases separated the two germline ends. The CDR3 covers 14 residues. The sequenced sample was CD4+ or CD8+ T cells sorted from blood, obtained in a trial of the OX40 agonist ivuxolimab. The TCR originated in an adult with an advanced solid tumor such as melanoma, head and neck, liver or kidney cancer. V is TRBV5-6 and J is TRBJ2-7; D ambiguous. CDR3 DNA sequence: TGTGCCAGCAGCTTGGGTGTCGGCGGCTACGAGCAGTACTTC. Its protein product is CASSLGVGGYEQYF. The full variable domain, in which reference TRBV5-6 and TRBJ2-7 provide the parts outside the CDR3, is DAGVTQSPTHLIKTRGQQVTLRCSPKSGHDTVSWYQQALGQGPQFIFQYYEEEERQRGNFPDRFSGHQFPNYSSELNVNALLLGDSALYLCASSLGVGGYEQYFGPGTRLTVT.